This T cell receptor (beta chain) was profiled in a study of molecular identifiers for immune sequencing clone quantification. At the level of the study: In replicates, RNA from 20,000 or 100,000 naive CD8 cells was split five ways, four sequenced.

This clonotype was detected ten times or more. The junction does not match germline at one end; this may be a read error. A single record per CDR3 protein comes from TCRdb applying MiXCR to the PCR reads. The sample records 55,000 to 75,000 distinct CDR3 sequences, 18% being singletons. Sequencing libraries of naive CD8 cells derived from around 20,000 to 990,000 sorted cells with 10%, 30% or 50% RNA. The CDR3 runs 15 residues. The germline V gene encodes CDR1 DFQATT and CDR2 SNEGSKA (reference sequence). This sequence originates from a human donor in good health. Some libraries in this study had Jurkat cell RNA spiked in. The sequencing sample was made of naive CD8+ T cells from blood, with Jurkat cell RNA spiked in. The subset was: FACS-sorted CD8+CD4-CCR7+CD45RA+ naive T cells. The rearrangement joins TRBV20-1 to TRBJ2-5, with D unclear. The CDR3 here is CSARDFLAIQETRYF. DNA for the CDR3: TGCAGTGCTAGAGATTTTTTAGCCATCCAAGAGACCCGGTACTTC.